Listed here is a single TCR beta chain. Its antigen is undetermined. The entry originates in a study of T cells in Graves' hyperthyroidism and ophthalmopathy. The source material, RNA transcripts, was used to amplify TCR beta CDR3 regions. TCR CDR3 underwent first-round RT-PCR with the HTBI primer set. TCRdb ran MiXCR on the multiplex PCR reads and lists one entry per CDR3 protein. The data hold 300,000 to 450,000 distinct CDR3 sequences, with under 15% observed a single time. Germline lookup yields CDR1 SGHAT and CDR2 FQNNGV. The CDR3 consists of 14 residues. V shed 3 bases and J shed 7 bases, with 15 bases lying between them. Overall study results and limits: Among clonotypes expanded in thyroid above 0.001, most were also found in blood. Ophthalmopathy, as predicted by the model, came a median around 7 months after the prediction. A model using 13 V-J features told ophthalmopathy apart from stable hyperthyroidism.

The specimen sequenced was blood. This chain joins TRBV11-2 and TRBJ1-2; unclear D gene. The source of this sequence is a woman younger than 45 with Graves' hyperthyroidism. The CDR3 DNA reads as TGTGCCAGCAGCTTGGACCCATATTCTCGTGGCTACACCTTC. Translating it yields CASSLDPYSRGYTF.